These T cell receptor beta chains were read from a single sample in a study of molecular identifiers for immune sequencing clone quantification. A single record per CDR3 protein comes from TCRdb applying MiXCR to the PCR reads. Of about 640,000 distinct CDR3 sequences in the sample, about 20% were seen once. Sample: naive CD8+ T cells from blood, with Jurkat cell RNA spiked in. These receptors all come from a human donor in good health. Some libraries in this study had Jurkat cell RNA spiked in. Both conserved end residues are part of each CDR3. A D gene is named only where the DNA matches it firmly. Expanded clones are given a class, and other clones once, few, many or no size at all.

D	V	size	J	length	DNA	CDR3
NA	TRBV27	many	TRBJ2-3	15	TGTGCCAGCAGTTATTTGGGGGCCAGGGGAGATACGCAGTATTTT	CASSYLGARGDTQYF
TRBD2	TRBV27	NA	TRBJ2-5	15	TGTGCCAGCAGTGCCCGCGGGGGGCGGCAAGAGACCCAGCACTTC	CASSARGGRQETQHF
TRBD1	TRBV4-1	many	TRBJ2-3	16	TGCGCCAGCAGCCAGTCCGGACAGGGTGTTGCAGATACGCAGTATTTT	CASSQSGQGVADTQYF
TRBD1	TRBV5-1	many	TRBJ2-7	13	TGCGCCAGCAGCGGACAGGGGGCCCACGAGCAGTACTTC	CASSGQGAHEQYF
NA	TRBV29-1	many	TRBJ1-5	13	TGCAGCGTTGAGAGTAGGGTTGGTCAGCCCCAGCATTTT	CSVESRVGQPQHF
NA	TRBV24-1	few	TRBJ2-3	13	TGTGCCACCAGTAATCCCCCCGTAGATACGCAGTATTTT	CATSNPPVDTQYF
NA	TRBV11-2	NA	TRBJ1-1	16	TGTGCCAGCAGTACTCGACAGAGCCTCATGAACACTGAAGCTTTCTTT	CASSTRQSLMNTEAFF
NA	TRBV7-7	many	TRBJ2-5	14	TGTGCTAGCAGTCCGGGCCCAACTCGGGAGACCCAGTACTTC	CASSPGPTRETQYF
NA	TRBV4-1	many	TRBJ2-2	15	TGCGCCAGCAGCCAAGATAAGCTGAACACCGGGGAGCTGTTTTTT	CASSQDKLNTGELFF
NA	TRBV3-1	many	TRBJ2-2	18	TGTGCCAGCTCATCCTCGGCGGTGGGGCCGGCGAACACCGGGGAGCTGTTTTTT	CASSSSAVGPANTGELFF
NA	TRBV30	many	TRBJ1-5	15	TGTGCCTGGAGGGCAGATGGGTCTAGCAATCAGCCCCAGCATTTT	CAWRADGSSNQPQHF
NA	TRBV20-1	NA	TRBJ2-1	11	TGCAGTGCGACACAGGGAAATGAGCAGTTCTTC	CSATQGNEQFF
TRBD1	TRBV19	NA	TRBJ2-4	15	TGTGCCAGTAGTATCGGAGACAGGGGGGAAAACATTCAGTACTTC	CASSIGDRGENIQYF
NA	TRBV27	NA	TRBJ1-1	16	TGTGCCAGCAGTGAAGTGGTGGTCAGACCTAACACTGAAGCTTTCTTT	CASSEVVVRPNTEAFF
NA	TRBV30	many	TRBJ2-3	15	TGTGCCTGGAGTGAGGGTTGGGCTAGCACAGATACGCAGTATTTT	CAWSEGWASTDTQYF
TRBD2	TRBV6-5	NA	TRBJ2-1	15	TGTGCCAGCAGTCAGGGACTAGCGACAAACAATGAGCAGTTCTTC	CASSQGLATNNEQFF
NA	TRBV18	many	TRBJ1-1	18	TGTGCCAGCTCACCCCCGGACCGATCGCGTATCCAGGACACTGAAGCTTTCTTT	CASSPPDRSRIQDTEAFF
NA	TRBV15	many	TRBJ2-7	15	TGTGCCACCAGCAGAGAAGGAGGGGGAGGCTACGAGCAGTACTTC	CATSREGGGGYEQYF
NA	TRBV9	many	TRBJ2-3	16	TGTGCCAGCAGCGTATCCCAACAGAGCCTCGAGGATACGCAGTATTTT	CASSVSQQSLEDTQYF
NA	TRBV29-1	many	TRBJ2-3	14	TGCAGCGTTGGTATGCTGGGGGCTCCAGATACGCAGTATTTT	CSVGMLGAPDTQYF
NA	TRBV15	many	TRBJ1-5	16	TGTGCCACCAGCAGAGCGAGGATGGGGTTGGATCAGCCCCAGCATTTT	CATSRARMGLDQPQHF
NA	TRBV19	few	TRBJ2-3	12	TGTGCCAGTATGGGCATCTCGGATACGCAGTATTTT	CASMGISDTQYF
TRBD2	TRBV20-1	many	TRBJ2-7	13	TGCAGTGCTAGTACTAGCGGTTCCTACGAGCAGTACTTC	CSASTSGSYEQYF
NA	TRBV15	many	TRBJ2-3	15	TGTGCCACCAGCAGAGGACCACCCAGCACAGATACGCAGTATTTT	CATSRGPPSTDTQYF
NA	TRBV4-1	many	TRBJ1-4	13	TGCGCCAGCAGCCAAGTGGGGAGGGAAAAACTGTTTTTT	CASSQVGREKLFF
TRBD1	TRBV27	NA	TRBJ2-3	19	TGTGCCAGCAGGTCCGGGACAGGGCACCGGGACGGGGGGACAGATACGCAGTATTTT	CASRSGTGHRDGGTDTQYF
NA	TRBV29-1	many	TRBJ2-2	12	TGCAGCGTTGTAGGATTTCACGGGGAGCTGTTTTTT	CSVVGFHGELFF
NA	TRBV12-3/TRBV12-4	many	TRBJ2-2	14	TGTGCCAGCAGTTTAGCGGTTTTTCCCGGGGAGCTGTTTTTT	CASSLAVFPGELFF
NA	TRBV27	many	TRBJ2-5	12	TGTGCCAGCAGGGCCCCCGGAAAGACCCAGTACTTC	CASRAPGKTQYF
NA	TRBV4-1	many	TRBJ1-1	16	TGCGCCAGCAGCCAAGAATTCGGTCAAGTGAACACTGAAGCTTTCTTT	CASSQEFGQVNTEAFF
TRBD1	TRBV27	many	TRBJ2-7	15	TGTGCCAGCAGCCGGACAGGTCCTGGCGCCTACGAGCAGTACTTC	CASSRTGPGAYEQYF
NA	TRBV11-3	few	TRBJ2-5	12	TGTGCCAGCAGCCGCGAGGGCCCCCCCCAGTACTTC	CASSREGPPQYF
TRBD1	TRBV28	NA	TRBJ1-2	16	TGTGCCAGCAGTCAACTTGGACAGGCGACTAACTATGGCTACACCTTC	CASSQLGQATNYGYTF
TRBD2	TRBV7-9	few	TRBJ2-7	13	TGTGCCAGCAGCCCCTCCGGGGGGGACGAGCAGTACTTC	CASSPSGGDEQYF
NA	TRBV5-1	many	TRBJ1-4	14	TGCGCCAGCAGCCTGGGGGCCAATAATGAAAAACTGTTTTTT	CASSLGANNEKLFF
TRBD2	TRBV20-1	many	TRBJ2-7	15	TGCAGTGCTAGCCTCCCTAGCGGGAGAGTGTACGAGCAGTACTTC	CSASLPSGRVYEQYF
NA	TRBV7-9	many	TRBJ1-4	14	TGTGCCAGCAGCCTCGGGCCTAAGGATGAAAAACTGTTTTTT	CASSLGPKDEKLFF
TRBD2	TRBV7-2	many	TRBJ2-7	16	TGTGCCAGCAGCTCCAGTGGACTAGCGGGGTGGTACGAGCAGTACTTC	CASSSSGLAGWYEQYF
TRBD1	TRBV7-9	many	TRBJ1-1	16	TGTGCCAGCAGCCCATGGACAGGGGGCTGGGACACTGAAGCTTTCTTT	CASSPWTGGWDTEAFF
TRBD1	TRBV11-2	NA	TRBJ1-1	17	TGTGCCAACAGCACGATGGACAGGGGGCGGTTGGGCACTGAAGCTTTCTTT	CANSTMDRGRLGTEAFF
NA	TRBV6-6	many	TRBJ1-1	14	TGTTCCCACAGGGCACGGGGATTGAACACTGAAGCTTTCTTT	CSHRARGLNTEAFF
NA	TRBV30	many	TRBJ2-1	13	TGTGCCTGGAGTTTCCACTCCTACAATGAGCAGTTCTTC	CAWSFHSYNEQFF
TRBD2	TRBV15	many	TRBJ2-3	14	TGTGCCACAGACCCGGGACTATCCACAGATACGCAGTATTTT	CATDPGLSTDTQYF
NA	TRBV2	NA	TRBJ2-5	12	TGTGCCAGCGAGGAACAACCCGAGACCCAGTACTTC	CASEEQPETQYF
NA	TRBV4-3	many	TRBJ2-1	17	TGCGCCAGCAGCCAAGATTATTCACAGCGCTCCTACAATGAGCAGTTCTTC	CASSQDYSQRSYNEQFF
NA	TRBV7-2	many	TRBJ2-7	16	TGTGCCAGCAGCTTAGAGCCCGGCACATTCTCCTACGAGCAGTACTTC	CASSLEPGTFSYEQYF
TRBD1	TRBV2	NA	TRBJ2-7	15	TGTGCCAGCGGGGACAGCAGCGTTTTCCACTACGAGCAGTACTTC	CASGDSSVFHYEQYF
NA	TRBV6-2/TRBV6-3	NA	TRBJ2-2	14	TGTGCCAGCAGAGAATCGGGGGTTTCCGGGGAGCTGTTTTTT	CASRESGVSGELFF
NA	TRBV4-1	NA	TRBJ1-6	18	TGCGCCAGCAGCCAAGCGCCGGGGGGGGCAGTCTATAATTCACCCCTCCACTTT	CASSQAPGGAVYNSPLHF
TRBD1	TRBV28	many	TRBJ1-4	16	TGTGCCAGCAGTTCGCCCGGGACAGGGAAAAATGAAAAACTGTTTTTT	CASSSPGTGKNEKLFF
TRBD1	TRBV6-5	many	TRBJ1-1	15	TGTGCCAGCAGTGCAACTTGGACAGGGAACACTGAAGCTTTCTTT	CASSATWTGNTEAFF
NA	TRBV6-6	many	TRBJ2-7	14	TGTGCCAGCAACGCCGGGACGGGTCTGGATCTGGAGTACTTC	CASNAGTGLDLEYF
NA	TRBV28	many	TRBJ1-1	13	TGTGCCAGCAGTTCCAGCAGCAAAATTGAAGCTTTCTTT	CASSSSSKIEAFF